The rows below give T cell receptor beta chains drawn from one sample of a study of beta chain features in type 1 diabetes. TCRdb keeps only in-frame clones here, not all; method: immunoSEQ multiplex PCR. The repertoire holds about 640,000 clones, with about an eighth as singletons. The sample taken for sequencing was naive CD4+ T cells from blood. Source of these receptors: a young man with type 1 diabetes. CDR3s include the opening cysteine and the closing phenylalanine or tryptophan. The D gene is left open where the match is weak. Clone sizes are given selectively: once, few, many, or a class where the clone is expanded.

J: TRBJ2-7; V: TRBV7-9; length: 15; size: few; D: .; DNA: TGTGCCAGCAGCCGACCCGGGACTTCCACCTACGAGCAGTACTTC; CDR3: CASSRPGTSTYEQYF
J: TRBJ2-1; V: TRBV4-3; length: 18; size: few; D: .; DNA: TGCGCCAGCAGCCAAGAAGTCGACAGATCTAGCTCCTACAATGAGCAGTTCTTC; CDR3: CASSQEVDRSSSYNEQFF
J: TRBJ2-3; V: TRBV2; length: 16; size: .; D: .; DNA: TGTGCCAGCACCCTAGGATCATCAAGCGGCACAGATACGCAGTATTTT; CDR3: CASTLGSSSGTDTQYF
J: TRBJ2-3; V: TRBV2; length: 13; size: .; D: .; DNA: TGTGCCAGCAGTCCGACGGTCACAGATACGCAGTATTTT; CDR3: CASSPTVTDTQYF
J: TRBJ2-5; V: TRBV10-3; length: 12; size: .; D: .; DNA: TGTGCCAACGGGGCTGAACAAGAGACCCAGTACTTC; CDR3: CANGAEQETQYF
J: TRBJ2-3; V: TRBV7-2; length: 15; size: .; D: TRBD1; DNA: TGTGCCAGCAGCCCTCAACAGGGGCACACAGATACGCAGTATTTT; CDR3: CASSPQQGHTDTQYF
J: TRBJ2-2; V: TRBV6-5; length: 13; size: .; D: .; DNA: TGTGCCAGCAGTGGCATGAACACCGGGGAGCTGTTTTTT; CDR3: CASSGMNTGELFF
J: TRBJ2-5; V: TRBV28; length: 13; size: .; D: .; DNA: TGTGCCAGCAGTTTCCTGGTGTCGGAGACCCAGTACTTC; CDR3: CASSFLVSETQYF
J: TRBJ2-1; V: TRBV4-2; length: 15; size: .; D: .; DNA: TGTGCCAGCAGCCTCCAGGGTAGCTCCTACAATGAGCAGTTCTTC; CDR3: CASSLQGSSYNEQFF
J: TRBJ2-7; V: TRBV19; length: 13; size: .; D: TRBD2; DNA: TGTGCCAGTAGTTGGCGGGGGGGCTACGAGCAGTACTTC; CDR3: CASSWRGGYEQYF
J: TRBJ2-2; V: TRBV29-1; length: 13; size: few; D: TRBD1; DNA: TGCAGCGCTGGACAGGGGGCGAGCGGGGAGCTGTTTTTT; CDR3: CSAGQGASGELFF
J: TRBJ1-2; V: TRBV5-1; length: 16; size: .; D: TRBD1; DNA: TGCGCCAGCAGCTCCCAGACAGGGGGTGAAATCTATGGCTACACCTTC; CDR3: CASSSQTGGEIYGYTF
J: TRBJ2-7; V: TRBV5-1; length: 15; size: few; D: .; DNA: TGCGCCAGCAGCTTGGAGCCAGGCCTCTCCTACGAGCAGTACTTC; CDR3: CASSLEPGLSYEQYF
J: TRBJ2-2; V: TRBV10-3; length: 16; size: few; D: .; DNA: TGTGCCATCAGGGAAGGGGTTGCCTCGAACACCGGGGAGCTGTTTTTT; CDR3: CAIREGVASNTGELFF
J: TRBJ2-5; V: TRBV10-3; length: 11; size: few; D: .; DNA: TGTGCCATCAGTGAGGAAGAGACCCAGTACTTC; CDR3: CAISEEETQYF
J: TRBJ2-3; V: TRBV5-1; length: 16; size: .; D: TRBD2; DNA: TGCGCCAGCCGTCTAGCGGGGGCCCCCCCCACAGATACGCAGTATTTT; CDR3: CASRLAGAPPTDTQYF
J: TRBJ2-7; V: TRBV28; length: 14; size: few; D: .; DNA: TGTGCCAGCAGTTTACCGGGGGCCTCCTACGAGCAGTACTTC; CDR3: CASSLPGASYEQYF
J: TRBJ1-1; V: TRBV9; length: 15; size: few; D: .; DNA: TGTGCCAGCAGCCGAAGGGTAGCAATGAACACTGAAGCTTTCTTT; CDR3: CASSRRVAMNTEAFF
J: TRBJ1-2; V: TRBV2; length: 14; size: .; D: TRBD1; DNA: TGTGCCAGCCGCAGGGGGCCCGAGAACTATGGCTACACCTTC; CDR3: CASRRGPENYGYTF
J: TRBJ1-4; V: TRBV19; length: 15; size: few; D: TRBD1; DNA: TGTGCCAGTAGTAGTTATAGGACAGGCAAAGAAAAACTGTTTTTT; CDR3: CASSSYRTGKEKLFF
J: TRBJ2-5; V: TRBV7-8; length: 13; size: few; D: .; DNA: TGTGCCAGCAGCTTAACCGTTAAAGAGACCCAGTACTTC; CDR3: CASSLTVKETQYF
J: TRBJ1-2; V: TRBV7-9; length: 13; size: .; D: .; DNA: TGTGCCAGCAGCCTTACATCTGGTTATGGCTACACCTTC; CDR3: CASSLTSGYGYTF
J: TRBJ1-5; V: TRBV15; length: 16; size: few; D: TRBD1; DNA: TGTGCCACCAGCAGAGAACGGACAGGGATAGGGCAGCCCCAGCATTTT; CDR3: CATSRERTGIGQPQHF
J: TRBJ1-2; V: TRBV7-9; length: 11; size: .; D: .; DNA: TGTGCCAGCAGCTTAGCGGGCGGCTACACCTTC; CDR3: CASSLAGGYTF
J: TRBJ2-7; V: TRBV6-5; length: 15; size: .; D: TRBD1; DNA: TGTGCCAGCAGCCCAATCGGACAGGGCGCCTACGAGCAGTACTTC; CDR3: CASSPIGQGAYEQYF
J: TRBJ2-1; V: TRBV7-8; length: 13; size: .; D: .; DNA: TGTGCCAGCAGCTTACTACACAACAATGAGCAGTTCTTC; CDR3: CASSLLHNNEQFF
J: TRBJ2-5; V: TRBV7-2; length: 16; size: few; D: .; DNA: TGTGCCAGCAGCTTAGTAACGGTACAAGACCAAGAGACCCAGTACTTC; CDR3: CASSLVTVQDQETQYF
J: TRBJ2-7; V: TRBV7-9; length: 15; size: .; D: TRBD1; DNA: TGTGCCAGCAGCTTAGACGGACAGGGTCGTGTCGAGCAGTACTTC; CDR3: CASSLDGQGRVEQYF
J: TRBJ1-4; V: TRBV29-1; length: 13; size: .; D: TRBD1; DNA: TGCAGCGTTTCGGGACAGGGAAATGAAAAACTGTTTTTT; CDR3: CSVSGQGNEKLFF
J: TRBJ2-2; V: TRBV27; length: 16; size: .; D: .; DNA: TGTGCCAGCAGTATAACAGCTTCTGCGAACACCGGGGAGCTGTTTTTT; CDR3: CASSITASANTGELFF
J: TRBJ1-5; V: TRBV19; length: 15; size: .; D: TRBD1; DNA: TGTGCCAGTAGCCAGGCAGGGGGAGTCAATCAGCCCCAGCATTTT; CDR3: CASSQAGGVNQPQHF
J: TRBJ1-2; V: TRBV18; length: 15; size: .; D: TRBD1; DNA: TGTGCCAGCTCACCTGACGGACAGGGGGCTGATGGCTACACCTTC; CDR3: CASSPDGQGADGYTF
J: TRBJ1-6; V: TRBV11-3; length: 13; size: .; D: TRBD1; DNA: TGTGCCAGCAGGATCGCGGGACAGGCACCCCTCCACTTT; CDR3: CASRIAGQAPLHF
J: TRBJ2-6; V: TRBV9; length: 17; size: .; D: .; DNA: TGTGCCAGCAGCGTAGCTTTATGGGGTGCTGGGGCCAACGTCCTGACTTTC; CDR3: CASSVALWGAGANVLTF
J: TRBJ2-1; V: TRBV20-1; length: 10; size: few; D: TRBD2; DNA: TGCAGAGCGGGGGGAGGTGAGCAGTTCTTC; CDR3: CRAGGGEQFF
J: TRBJ2-3; V: TRBV5-1; length: 13; size: few; D: .; DNA: TGCGCCAGCAGAAGAGGACTCACAGATACGCAGTATTTT; CDR3: CASRRGLTDTQYF
J: TRBJ1-5; V: TRBV18; length: 15; size: .; D: TRBD1; DNA: TGTGCCAGCTCACCAGACAGGGGAAACAATCAGCCCCAGCATTTT; CDR3: CASSPDRGNNQPQHF
J: TRBJ2-4; V: TRBV6-5; length: 14; size: few; D: .; DNA: TGTGCCAGCAGTTACAGCGCAGCCAAAAACATTCAGTACTTC; CDR3: CASSYSAAKNIQYF
J: TRBJ2-7; V: TRBV4-3; length: 15; size: .; D: .; DNA: TGCGCCAGCAGCCAGCACCCCTCAGACTCCTACGAGCAGTACTTC; CDR3: CASSQHPSDSYEQYF
J: TRBJ1-3; V: TRBV7-9; length: 14; size: few; D: .; DNA: TGTGCCAGCAGCTCCGGACATCTTGGAAACACCATATATTTT; CDR3: CASSSGHLGNTIYF
J: TRBJ2-7; V: TRBV5-1; length: 14; size: .; D: .; DNA: TGCGCCAGCAGCTTGGAGGCCAGGGCCTACGAGCAGTACTTC; CDR3: CASSLEARAYEQYF
J: TRBJ2-2; V: TRBV7-2; length: 17; size: .; D: .; DNA: TGTGCCAGCAGCTCATTTGGGACTTATACGAACACCGGGGAGCTGTTTTTT; CDR3: CASSSFGTYTNTGELFF
J: TRBJ1-6; V: TRBV9; length: 15; size: .; D: TRBD1; DNA: TGTGCCAGCAGCGTAGACGGGACAGGCTATTCACCCCTCCACTTT; CDR3: CASSVDGTGYSPLHF
J: TRBJ1-4; V: TRBV7-9; length: 14; size: .; D: .; DNA: TGTGCCAGCAACCCCGGGTTGGGTTATGAAAAACTGTTTTTT; CDR3: CASNPGLGYEKLFF
J: TRBJ2-7; V: TRBV28; length: 10; size: .; D: .; DNA: TGTGCCAGCAGATGGGAACGGACGTACTTC; CDR3: CASRWERTYF